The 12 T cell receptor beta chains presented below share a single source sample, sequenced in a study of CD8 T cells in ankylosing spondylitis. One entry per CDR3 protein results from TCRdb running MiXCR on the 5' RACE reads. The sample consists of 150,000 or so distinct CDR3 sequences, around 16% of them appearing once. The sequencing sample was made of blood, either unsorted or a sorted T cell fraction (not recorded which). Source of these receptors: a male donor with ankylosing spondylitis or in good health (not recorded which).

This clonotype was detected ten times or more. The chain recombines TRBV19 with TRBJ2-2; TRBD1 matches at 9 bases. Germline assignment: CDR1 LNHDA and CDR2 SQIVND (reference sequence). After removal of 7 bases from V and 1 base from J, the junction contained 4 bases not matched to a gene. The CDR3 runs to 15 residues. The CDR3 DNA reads TGTGCCAGTAAGAGGACAGGGGTGAACACCGGGGAGCTGTTTTTT. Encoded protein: CASKRTGVNTGELFF.

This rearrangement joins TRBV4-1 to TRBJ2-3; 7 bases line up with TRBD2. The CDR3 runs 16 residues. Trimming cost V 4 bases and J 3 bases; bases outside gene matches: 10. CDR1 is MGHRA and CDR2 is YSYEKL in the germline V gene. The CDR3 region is CASSRDYTVATDTQYF. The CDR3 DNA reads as TGCGCCAGCAGCCGGGACTACACAGTAGCAACAGATACGCAGTATTTT.

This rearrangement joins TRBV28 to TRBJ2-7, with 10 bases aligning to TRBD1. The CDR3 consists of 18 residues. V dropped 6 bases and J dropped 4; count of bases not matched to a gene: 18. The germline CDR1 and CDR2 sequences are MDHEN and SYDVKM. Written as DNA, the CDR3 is TGTGCCAGCAGATCCGGGACAGGGGCTGGGGGGGGATATTACGAGCAGTACTTC. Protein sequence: CASRSGTGAGGGYYEQYF.

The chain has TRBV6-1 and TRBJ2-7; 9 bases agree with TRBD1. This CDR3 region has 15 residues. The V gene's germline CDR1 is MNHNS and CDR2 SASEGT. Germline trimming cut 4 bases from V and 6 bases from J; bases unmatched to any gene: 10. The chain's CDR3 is CASSGLDRGPREQYF. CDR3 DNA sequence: TGTGCCAGCAGTGGTTTGGACAGGGGTCCCCGCGAGCAGTACTTC.

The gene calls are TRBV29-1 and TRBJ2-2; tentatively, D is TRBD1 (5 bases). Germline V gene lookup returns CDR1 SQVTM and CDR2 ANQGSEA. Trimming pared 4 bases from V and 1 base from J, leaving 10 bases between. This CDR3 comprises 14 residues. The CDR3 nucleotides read TGCAGCGTTGTGAACAGGAGGAACACCGGGGAGCTGTTTTTT. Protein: CSVVNRRNTGELFF.

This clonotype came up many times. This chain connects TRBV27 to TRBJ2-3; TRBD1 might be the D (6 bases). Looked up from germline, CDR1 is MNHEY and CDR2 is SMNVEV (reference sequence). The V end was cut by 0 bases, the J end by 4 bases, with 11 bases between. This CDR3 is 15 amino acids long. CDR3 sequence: CASSLSGAVSDTQYF. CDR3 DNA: TGTGCCAGCAGTTTATCGGGGGCGGTCTCAGATACGCAGTATTTT.

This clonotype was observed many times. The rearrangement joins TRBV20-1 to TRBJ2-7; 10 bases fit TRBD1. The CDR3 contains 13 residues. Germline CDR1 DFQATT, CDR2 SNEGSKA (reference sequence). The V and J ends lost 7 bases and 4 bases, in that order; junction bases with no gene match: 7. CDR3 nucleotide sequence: TGCAGTGTCTCCGGACAGGGGGTATACGAGCAGTACTTC. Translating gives CSVSGQGVYEQYF.

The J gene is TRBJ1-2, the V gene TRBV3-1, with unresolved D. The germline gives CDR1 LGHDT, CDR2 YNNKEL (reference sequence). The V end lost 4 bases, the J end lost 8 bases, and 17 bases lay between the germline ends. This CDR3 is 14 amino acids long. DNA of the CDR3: TGTGCCAGCAGCCTGAGACTTTCCGGGGTAGGCTACACCTTC. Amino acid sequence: CASSLRLSGVGYTF.

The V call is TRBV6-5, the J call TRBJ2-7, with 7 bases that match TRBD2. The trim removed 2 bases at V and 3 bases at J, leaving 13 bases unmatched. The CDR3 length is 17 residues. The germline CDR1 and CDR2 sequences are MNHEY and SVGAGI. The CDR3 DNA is TGTGCCAGCAGTTACGCGAATGCGGTGGAGCGGGACTACGAGCAGTACTTC. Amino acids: CASSYANAVERDYEQYF.

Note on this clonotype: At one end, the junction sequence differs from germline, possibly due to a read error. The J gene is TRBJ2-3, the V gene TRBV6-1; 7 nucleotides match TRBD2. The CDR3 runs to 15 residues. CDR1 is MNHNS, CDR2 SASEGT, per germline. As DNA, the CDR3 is TGTGTCAGCAGCCTACTAGCGACTAGCACAGATACGCAGTATTTT. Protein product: CVSSLLATSTDTQYF.

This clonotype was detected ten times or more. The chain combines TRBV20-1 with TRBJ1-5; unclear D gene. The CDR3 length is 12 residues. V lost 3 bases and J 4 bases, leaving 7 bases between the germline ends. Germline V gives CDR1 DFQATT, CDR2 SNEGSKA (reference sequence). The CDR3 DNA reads TGCAGTGCTAGCTTGGGGAATCAGCCCCAGCATTTT. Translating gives CSASLGNQPQHF.

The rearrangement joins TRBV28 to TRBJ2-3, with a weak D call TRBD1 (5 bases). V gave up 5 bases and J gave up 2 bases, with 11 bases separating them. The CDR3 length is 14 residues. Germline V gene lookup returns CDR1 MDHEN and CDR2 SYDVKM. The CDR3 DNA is TGTGCCAGCAGTACATCAGGGTTCACAGATACGCAGTATTTT. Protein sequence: CASSTSGFTDTQYF.